These 13 T cell receptor beta chains were sequenced from one sample in a study of T cell responses to AZD1222 COVID-19 vaccine. TCRdb's copy holds only in-frame clones and misses some; the assay was immunoSEQ multiplex PCR. Altogether 70,000 to 90,000 clones are present, roughly nine tenths being singletons, with the ten largest covering 2% to 2.5%. The material was peripheral blood, obtained on day 0 of AZD1222 vaccination. The receptors were gathered from an adult in good health.

This clone has only one observation. The chain combines TRBV6-2 or TRBV6-3 with TRBJ1-5; perhaps TRBD1 as D (5 bases). There are 14 residues in the CDR3. Trimming removed 0 bases at V and 6 bases at J, with 9 bases between. CDR1 MNHEY and CDR2 SVGEGT come from the germline V gene. CDR3 DNA: TGTGCCAGCAGTTACTCGATTAGGGGTCAGCCCCAGCATTTT. Its protein product is CASSYSIRGQPQHF.

The J gene is TRBJ2-1, the V gene TRBV21-1; the tabulated D call, TRBD2, remains unverified against the DNA. TRBV21-1 has pseudogene status. The CDR3 has 13 amino acids. The DNA for the CDR3 is TGTGCCAGCACCTACGATTACTACAATGAGCAGTTCTTC. This encodes CASTYDYYNEQFF.

V and J are TRBV5-1 and TRBJ2-1; the match to TRBD2 covers 16 bases. Germline V CDR1 and CDR2: SGHRS, YFSETQ. The length of the CDR3 is 15 residues. Unmatched junction bases numbered 5, after V lost 4 bases and J lost 10 bases. CDR3 region: CASSPGTSGRVEQFF. The CDR3 coding sequence is TGCGCCAGCAGCCCCGGGACTAGCGGGAGGGTGGAGCAGTTCTTC.

The gene calls are TRBV14 and TRBJ2-5; weak D call: TRBD2 (6 bases). The CDR3 totals 14 residues. CDR1 is SGHDN, CDR2 FVKESK, per germline. Trimming stripped 6 bases from V and 5 bases from J, with 16 bases between. The CDR3 DNA is TGTGCCAGCAGTCGACTAGGGCGTGAGGAGACCCAGTACTTC. Amino acids: CASSRLGREETQYF.

Comment on this clone: The sample has other DNA sequences that encode this CDR3 too. This chain connects TRBV28 to TRBJ1-1; TRBD1 agrees at 8 bases. CDR1 is MDHEN and CDR2 is SYDVKM in the germline V gene. The CDR3 contains 13 residues. Unmatched junction bases numbered 4, after V lost 6 bases and J lost 4 bases. The CDR3 region has the DNA TGTGCCAGCAGGCTCACAGGGGGCACTGAAGCTTTCTTT. Translation gives CASRLTGGTEAFF.

This clone was seen a single time. The chain links TRBV19 to TRBJ1-2; 8 bases fit TRBD1. In germline, CDR1 is LNHDA, CDR2 SQIVND (reference sequence). V shed 5 bases, J shed 0 bases, and the junction held 5 bases outside the gene matches. The CDR3 loop spans 15 amino acids. CDR3 in amino acids: CASSHQGASNYGYTF. As DNA, the CDR3 is TGTGCCAGTAGTCACCAGGGGGCATCTAACTATGGCTACACCTTC. The whole variable domain, remainder taken from reference TRBV19 and TRBJ1-2, is DGGITQSPKYLFRKEGQNVTLSCEQNLNHDAMYWYRQDPGQGLRLIYYSQIVNDFQKGDIAEGYSVSREKKESFPLTVTSAQKNPTAFYLCASSHQGASNYGYTFGSGTRLTVV.

The chain recombines TRBV4-1 with TRBJ1-5; no firm D call. Germline-derived CDR1 and CDR2 are MGHRA and YSYEKL. This CDR3 contains 14 residues. The V end was cut by 1 base, the J end by 0 bases, with 4 bases between. The CDR3 loop reads CASSQGNSNQPQHF. CDR3 coding DNA: TGCGCCAGCAGCCAAGGGAATAGCAATCAGCCCCAGCATTTT.

The chain is built from TRBV6-1 and TRBJ1-2; D unclear. Per germline, CDR1 MNHNS and CDR2 SASEGT. The CDR3 totals 16 residues. The germline V and J ends were trimmed by 0 bases and 8 bases, with 19 bases remaining between them. The CDR3 sequence is CASSEAAGPGVGGYTF. DNA of the CDR3: TGTGCCAGCAGTGAAGCGGCCGGGCCTGGGGTGGGAGGCTACACCTTC.

The chain is built from TRBV6-5 and TRBJ2-1; the match to TRBD2 covers 12 bases. The CDR3 runs to 16 residues. Trimming cost V 4 bases and J 6 bases; bases outside gene matches: 7. Germline CDR1 and CDR2: MNHEY and SVGAGI. CDR3 in amino acids: CASSSSSGRGGNEQFF. The DNA of the CDR3 is TGTGCCAGCAGTTCTTCTAGCGGGAGGGGGGGCAATGAGCAGTTCTTC.

This chain joins TRBV6-5 and TRBJ1-2, with 10 bases aligning to TRBD1. Losses at the gene ends were 0 bases for V and 4 bases for J; bases not matched to a gene: 5. The germline V gene encodes CDR1 MNHEY and CDR2 SVGAGI. This CDR3 has 16 amino acids. CDR3 protein: CASSYSKDRGFYGYTF. CDR3 sequence (DNA): TGTGCCAGCAGTTACTCGAAGGACAGGGGGTTCTATGGCTACACCTTC.

The genes are TRBV16 and TRBJ2-2; no definite D call. The CDR3 length is 15 residues. The V gene lost 1 base and the J gene lost 2 bases, with 8 bases spanning the gap. The germline V gene encodes CDR1 KGHSY and CDR2 FQNENV. CDR3: CASSQFLGNTGELFF. CDR3 coding DNA: TGTGCCAGCAGCCAATTTTTAGGTAACACCGGGGAGCTGTTTTTT.

The gene calls are TRBV9 and TRBJ2-7; weak D call: TRBD2 (6 bases). Trimming stripped 0 bases from V and 4 bases from J, with 14 bases between. From germline, CDR1 is SGDLS and CDR2 YYNGEE. This CDR3 has 15 amino acids. The CDR3 loop reads CASSVAPGGGYEQYF. CDR3 bases: TGTGCCAGCAGCGTAGCTCCGGGTGGGGGGTACGAGCAGTACTTC.

This clone was observed a few times. The gene calls are TRBV7-9 and TRBJ2-3, with 8 bases fitting TRBD1. This CDR3 has 18 residues. Germline V gene sequence: CDR1 SEHNR, CDR2 FQNEAQ (reference sequence). V lost 5 bases to trimming and J lost 0 bases; unmatched junction nucleotides: 13. The CDR3 DNA reads as TGTGCCAGCAGCACAAGGACAGGGTTTGCTTCTAGCACAGATACGCAGTATTTT. Translating it yields CASSTRTGFASSTDTQYF.